This T cell receptor beta chain was found in a study of T cell changes during pregnancy in multiple sclerosis (dated by TCRdb to between 2018 and 2021). Describing the broader study: The study examined how the T cell repertoire changed over the course of pregnancy in women with multiple sclerosis.

Libraries were built with the immunoSEQ multiplex PCR assay. Not all clones reach the TCRdb copy of this immuneACCESS table, which keeps in-frame sequences only. Checked studies attribute under half of the gap to unresolved V genes and leave the rest unexplained. The sample table contains approximately 47,000 clones; only one count was recorded for 70% to 90% of them. The ten largest clones take up about 2% of the sample. The germline V end is reduced by 3 bases and the J end by 6 bases; junction bases left unmatched: 2. Including the terminal cysteine and phenylalanine, the CDR3 comprises 13 residues. Only CDR3 DNA is held: 39 bases, read in frame from base 1. From a lookup of the germline V gene, CDR1 and CDR2 are SGHRS and YFSETQ. This clone was recorded only once. Its antigen is currently not known. No base qualities exist here, and no much larger clone lies one base off it.

The sequence is built from TRBV5-1 and TRBJ1-1, and TRBD1 aligns with 10 junction nucleotides. This TCR derives from a female donor with multiple sclerosis, enrolled in a pregnancy study. Sequences were derived from peripheral blood, sampled in the first trimester of pregnancy. The CDR3 sequence is CASSSGQGSEAFF. The DNA reads TGCGCCAGCAGCTCGGGACAGGGGTCTGAAGCTTTCTTT.